The 17 T cell receptor beta chains reported below all come from one sample, sequenced in a study of T cell repertoires in cytomegalovirus infection. TCRdb redid the calling of the reads with MiXCR, one entry per CDR3 protein. The sample records 550,000 to 850,000 distinct CDR3 sequences, 30% to 40% being singletons. No antigens are known for them. The sequenced sample was cultured PBMCs, obtained from culture after CMV antigen stimulation. The receptors here all came from a human donor in good health (CMV status not recorded). Some clones in this sample may be carry-over from other donors' samples.

The chain has TRBV7-2 and TRBJ2-5, with D possibly being TRBD2 (5 bases). V dropped 1 base and J dropped 1 base, with 10 bases sitting between them. The CDR3 runs 15 residues. Germline loops: CDR1 SGHTA, CDR2 FQGNSA. Written as DNA, the CDR3 is TGTGCCAGCAGCTTAGTACCCGGGATCCAAGAGACCCAGTACTTC. Translated: CASSLVPGIQETQYF.

This clonotype appeared many times. The chain carries TRBV7-2 and TRBJ2-7; D remains ambiguous. CDR3 size: 15 residues. Germline loops: CDR1 SGHTA, CDR2 FQGNSA. Trimming cost V 5 bases and J 0 bases, with 14 bases left between them. The CDR3 DNA reads TGTGCCAGCAGCCCACCCTCGGCTCACTCCTACGAGCAGTACTTC. Amino acid sequence: CASSPPSAHSYEQYF.

The rearrangement links TRBV10-2 to TRBJ1-2, with 7 bases lining up with TRBD1. This CDR3 region has 16 residues. V lost 5 bases, J lost 5 bases, and 14 bases stayed unmatched. CDR1 WSHSY and CDR2 SAAADI come from the germline V gene. In DNA, the CDR3 is TGCGCCAGCAGTAAAAGACCGGGACAGACGTCTTATGGCTACACCTTC. Amino acid sequence: CASSKRPGQTSYGYTF.

For the CDR3, the DNA is TGTGCCAGCAGCAACCTAGGACAGGGCGGCTCCTATAATTCACCCCTCCACTTT. This translates into CASSNLGQGGSYNSPLHF. This chain links TRBV7-7 with TRBJ1-6; 8 positions agree with TRBD1. Germline V CDR1 and CDR2: SSHAT, FNYEAQ (reference sequence). J was trimmed by 0 bases and V by 5 bases; bases with no gene match: 9. The CDR3 is made up of 18 amino acids.

In this sample, this clonotype turned up many times. The V call is TRBV7-2, the J call TRBJ1-3; D uncertain. Germline V gives CDR1 SGHTA, CDR2 FQGNSA. There are 14 residues in the CDR3. The ends were cut back, 5 bases at V and 0 bases at J, with 8 bases in the middle. As DNA, the CDR3 is TGTGCCAGCAGCGTACAGAGCTCTGGAAACACCATATATTTT. As protein: CASSVQSSGNTIYF. Full variable domain (rest looked up from reference TRBV7-2 and TRBJ1-3): GAGVSQSPSNKVTEKGKDVELRCDPISGHTALYWYRQSLGQGLEFLIYFQGNSAPDKSGLPSDRFSAERTGGSVSTLTIQRTQQEDSAVYLCASSVQSSGNTIYFGEGSWLTVV.

This clonotype occurred a few times. In DNA form, the CDR3 reads TGTGCCAGTAGTATAGGGGGTGCTCAGCCCCAGCATTTT. Its translation: CASSIGGAQPQHF. This chain connects TRBV19 to TRBJ1-5; no clear D. The CDR3 runs to 13 residues. V lost 1 base, J lost 6 bases, and 7 bases lay in between. CDR1 and CDR2 from the germline V gene are LNHDA and SQIVND (reference sequence). The variable domain in full, completed from reference TRBV19 and TRBJ1-5, reads DGGITQSPKYLFRKEGQNVTLSCEQNLNHDAMYWYRQDPGQGLRLIYYSQIVNDFQKGDIAEGYSVSREKKESFPLTVTSAQKNPTAFYLCASSIGGAQPQHFGDGTRLSIL.

The rearrangement uses TRBV20-1 and TRBJ1-2, with D uncertain. The CDR3 spans 14 residues. Germline V gene sequence: CDR1 DFQATT, CDR2 SNEGSKA (reference sequence). V gave up 4 bases and J gave up 2 bases, with 14 bases separating them. The CDR3 DNA sequence: TGCAGTGCTAAACGAACCGGGGTCAACTATGGCTACACCTTC. Translation gives CSAKRTGVNYGYTF.

The gene calls are TRBV19 and TRBJ1-6; D uncertain. Germline V gives CDR1 LNHDA, CDR2 SQIVND (reference sequence). CDR3 length: 16 amino acids. Trimming left V 4 bases short and J 5 bases short, with 15 bases between. CDR3 residues: CASSTSLGFHNSPLHF. CDR3 DNA: TGTGCCAGTAGTACATCGTTGGGGTTTCATAATTCACCCCTCCACTTT.

This chain joins TRBV18 and TRBJ2-7; D gene unclear. The V and J ends lost 3 bases and 3 bases respectively, with 12 bases between them. The germline V gene encodes CDR1 KGHSH and CDR2 LQKENI. The CDR3 extends over 14 amino acids. CDR3 residues: CASSPSPFRYEQYF. Written as DNA, the CDR3 is TGTGCCAGCTCACCTAGCCCGTTTCGCTACGAGCAGTACTTC.

This clonotype was picked up a small number of times. The V gene is TRBV11-2, the J gene TRBJ2-5; 8 bases map to TRBD2. V was pared by 11 bases and J by 5 bases, with 10 bases of the junction left unmatched. Germline assignment: CDR1 SGHAT and CDR2 FQNNGV. This CDR3 region has 13 residues. CDR3 sequence (DNA): TGTGCCTCCCGAGGAGCGGGAGCGGAGACCCAGTACTTC. Residues: CASRGAGAETQYF.

The J gene is TRBJ2-1, the V gene TRBV4-3; 8 nucleotides align to TRBD1. Germline CDR1 reads LGHNA; CDR2 reads YSLEER. The CDR3 length is 17 residues. Trimming cost V 1 base and J 0 bases; bases outside gene matches: 5. In nucleotides, the CDR3 is TGCGCCAGCAGCCAAGTACGACAGGGGTCCTCCTACAATGAGCAGTTCTTC. The encoded protein is CASSQVRQGSSYNEQFF.

The CDR3 nucleotides are TGTGCCAGCAGCTTTAAATCTTTGGGTGAGCAGTACTTC. Translating gives CASSFKSLGEQYF. The chain joins TRBV7-2 to TRBJ2-7; no reliable D call. The germline V and J ends were trimmed by 3 bases and 7 bases, with 13 bases remaining between them. Germline CDR1 and CDR2: SGHTA and FQGNSA. The length of the CDR3 is 13 residues.

This clonotype was seen repeatedly, ten times or more. The chain uses TRBV11-2 and TRBJ1-6; tentative D call: TRBD1 (5 bases). Germline assignment: CDR1 SGHAT and CDR2 FQNNGV. V was pared by 5 bases and J by 5 bases, with 10 bases between. The CDR3 has 14 amino acids. In nucleotides, the CDR3 is TGTGCCAGCAGCCCTGGGGGAAATAATTCACCCCTCCACTTT. It codes for CASSPGGNNSPLHF.

The chain combines TRBV18 with TRBJ1-1; possible D gene TRBD1, 6 bases. Trimming cost V 4 bases and J 6 bases, with 12 bases left between them. Germline lookup yields CDR1 KGHSH and CDR2 LQKENI. The CDR3 loop spans 13 amino acids. CDR3 residues: CASSLTRGAEAFF. CDR3 DNA sequence: TGTGCCAGCTCACTGACCAGGGGAGCTGAAGCTTTCTTT.

The chain recombines TRBV11-2 with TRBJ2-7; D is ambiguous. V was pared by 1 base and J by 0 bases, with 10 bases between. There are 15 residues in the CDR3. The germline CDR1 and CDR2 sequences are SGHAT and FQNNGV. The CDR3 sequence is CASSLAPASSYEQYF. In DNA, the CDR3 is TGTGCCAGCAGCTTAGCCCCCGCGAGCTCCTACGAGCAGTACTTC. The variable domain in full, with the rest retrieved from reference TRBV11-2 and TRBJ2-7, is EAGVAQSPRYKIIEKRQSVAFWCNPISGHATLYWYQQILGQGPKLLIQFQNNGVVDDSQLPKDRFSAERLKGVDSTLKIQPAKLEDSAVYLCASSLAPASSYEQYFGPGTRLTVT.

A few counts support this clonotype. The rearrangement links TRBV4-1 to TRBJ1-4; D unresolved. This CDR3 spans 15 amino acids. CDR1 and CDR2 (germline): MGHRA, YSYEKL. The ends were cut back, 1 base at V and 4 bases at J, with 10 bases in the middle. CDR3 nucleotides: TGCGCCAGCAGCCAAGCCGGGAGTGGTAATGAAAAACTGTTTTTT. This gives the protein CASSQAGSGNEKLFF.

CDR3 amino acids: CASSLEAASTDTQYF. Written as DNA, the CDR3 is TGTGCCAGCAGCTTAGAAGCGGCTAGCACAGATACGCAGTATTTT. The V call is TRBV7-6, the J call TRBJ2-3, with TRBD2 as a possible D gene (5 bases). The CDR3 extends over 15 amino acids. V lost 1 base and J lost 0, with 8 bases in between. Germline CDR1 SGHVS, CDR2 FNYEAQ.